These T cell receptor beta chains were read from a single sample in a study of T cells in localized non-small cell lung cancer. Here immunoSEQ multiplex PCR was the method, and the copy in TCRdb shows in-frame clones only, minus some. The sample holds over a thousand clones; roughly 30% are singletons and the top ten take approximately 20%. This sample comprised normal lung tissue next to the tumor, obtained before any cancer treatment. The receptor source for this set is a male donor at least 60 years old with stage II squamous cell lung carcinoma. Both conserved end residues are part of each CDR3. Each record gives: clone size, J gene, V gene, D gene, CDR3 DNA, CDR3 protein. A D gene is named only where the DNA matches it firmly. Not all rows give a size; the values are once, few, many and, for expanded clones, a class.

>hyperexpanded|TRBJ1-3|TRBV19|TRBD1
TGTGCCAGTAGAGACCAGGGGGCGGGAAACACCATATATTTT
CASRDQGAGNTIYF
>few|TRBJ1-2|TRBV19|.
TGTGCCAGTAGGGAGGGCATGGTCTATGGCTACACCTTC
CASREGMVYGYTF
>large|TRBJ1-1|TRBV6-8|.
TGTGCCAGCAGTGGGTCCGGGACGGGAAACACTGAAGCTTTCTTT
CASSGSGTGNTEAFF
>.|TRBJ1-1|TRBV29-1|.
TGCAGCGCTCACAGGGAGGCGAACACTGAAGCTTTCTTT
CSAHREANTEAFF
>medium-sized|TRBJ2-7|TRBV9|TRBD1
TGTGCCAGCAGCGGACAGGGGGCCTACGAGCAGTACTTC
CASSGQGAYEQYF
>medium-sized|TRBJ2-1|TRBV11-3|.
TGTGCCAGCAGTCTAATCCAGGGGGGAAGGGTTGAGCAGTTCTTC
CASSLIQGGRVEQFF
>.|TRBJ2-2|TRBV12-5|.
TGTGCTAGTGCCTCAGGGTCGAACACCGGGGAGCTGTTTTTT
CASASGSNTGELFF
>.|TRBJ1-1|TRBV14|TRBD1
TGTGCCAGCAGCTACCGGACAGGGGGAGCCGAAGCTTTCTTT
CASSYRTGGAEAFF
>.|TRBJ2-1|TRBV28|.
TGTGCCAGCAGGACCCCATCGAGACATGAGCAGTTCTTC
CASRTPSRHEQFF
>few|TRBJ1-2|TRBV19|.
TGTGCCAGTAGTGTCTCAGGGTTAGCTAACTATGGCTACACCTTC
CASSVSGLANYGYTF
>.|TRBJ1-2|TRBV28|TRBD1
TGTGCCAGCAGCTCTCCGGGACAGGGGGACTATGGCTACACCTTC
CASSSPGQGDYGYTF
>.|TRBJ2-5|TRBV19|TRBD2
TGTGCCAGTAGTATGACTAGCGGGAGCTTTGAGACCCAGTACTTC
CASSMTSGSFETQYF
>few|TRBJ2-7|TRBV19|.
TGTGCCAGTAGTATAAGGAAAAGGGCAAGCTCCTACGAGCAGTACTTC
CASSIRKRASSYEQYF
>.|TRBJ2-1|TRBV19|.
TGTGCCAGTAGTCCCGAGCGGAGCTCCTACAATGAGCAGTTCTTC
CASSPERSSYNEQFF
>.|TRBJ2-6|TRBV6-8|.
TGTGCCAGCAGTCCGCGGACAGCCTCTGGGGCCAACGTCCTGACTTTC
CASSPRTASGANVLTF
>.|TRBJ2-3|TRBV11-3|TRBD1
TGTGCCAGCAGCCAAGTTCCCCCCGGACAGGGCACAGATACGCAGTATTTT
CASSQVPPGQGTDTQYF
>.|TRBJ2-7|TRBV19|TRBD1
TGTGCCAGTAGTTTGGACAGGCGCTCGTTGTTGTACTTC
CASSLDRRSLLYF
>few|TRBJ2-7|TRBV28|TRBD2
TGTGCCAGCAGCCCCGATTGGGGGAGCGGGACTGCTCTTCGGCAGTACTTC
CASSPDWGSGTALRQYF
>.|TRBJ2-3|TRBV11-3|.
TGTGCCAGCAGCTTAAGGGGGTTGGACTTGACTAGCACAGATACGCAGTATTTT
CASSLRGLDLTSTDTQYF
>.|TRBJ2-7|TRBV9|.
TGTGCCAGCAGCGTAGAAGGTAAAAAGCAGTACTTC
CASSVEGKKQYF
>once|TRBJ2-2|TRBV29-1|.
TGCAGCGTTGACTTCGGGGATTTCGGGGAGCTGTTTTTT
CSVDFGDFGELFF
>medium-sized|TRBJ1-2|TRBV11-3|.
TGTGCCAGCAGCTTAAAACCCCCGGATAACTATGGCTACACCTTC
CASSLKPPDNYGYTF
>.|TRBJ2-1|TRBV6-8|TRBD2
TGTGCCAGCACCACTAGCGGCCAATACAATGAGCAGTTCTTC
CASTTSGQYNEQFF
>.|TRBJ1-2|TRBV19|TRBD1
TGTGCCAGTAGTACCGGGACAGCTAACTATGGCTACACCTTC
CASSTGTANYGYTF
>.|TRBJ2-4|TRBV19|TRBD1
TGTGCCAGTAGCTACTCGAGGGGGCAAGGGGCCAAAAACATTCAGTACTTC
CASSYSRGQGAKNIQYF
>.|TRBJ1-2|TRBV12-5|.
TGTGCCACCTCAGTTGAGCCAGGGGCTTTCTTATCCTATGGCTACACCTTC
CATSVEPGAFLSYGYTF
>few|TRBJ2-5|TRBV28|TRBD2
TGTGCCAGCAGTTTATCGGGACTAGCGGGATGGGGCGAGACCCAGTACTTC
CASSLSGLAGWGETQYF
>few|TRBJ1-3|TRBV11-3|.
TGTGCCAGCAGGAGGACAGCCTCTGGAAACACCATATATTTT
CASRRTASGNTIYF
>medium-sized|TRBJ1-3|TRBV11-3|TRBD1
TGTGCCAGCACCCCTGGGACAGGTGGAAACACCATATATTTT
CASTPGTGGNTIYF
>.|TRBJ2-2|TRBV28|.
TGTGCCAGCAGTCCTACAAGAAACACCGGGGAGCTGTTTTTT
CASSPTRNTGELFF
>few|TRBJ2-7|TRBV11-3|TRBD2
TGTGCCAGCAGCCGGACTAGCGGGAGTTACGAGCAGTACTTC
CASSRTSGSYEQYF
>.|TRBJ2-7|TRBV5-1|TRBD2
TGCGCCAGCAGTTTGACGAGCGGGAGCCCCGAGCAGTACTTC
CASSLTSGSPEQYF
>.|TRBJ2-7|TRBV23-1|TRBD2
TGCGCCAGCAGTCAATCGAGCGGGAGTAAGGGCGAGCAGTACTTC
CASSQSSGSKGEQYF
>.|TRBJ2-7|TRBV15|TRBD2
TGTGCCACCAGCAAGGATAGCGGGAGCCCCTACGAGCAGTACTTC
CATSKDSGSPYEQYF
>medium-sized|TRBJ1-3|TRBV11-3|TRBD1
TGTGCCAGCAGCTCACACCGAGCGACAGGGTCTGGAAACACCATATATTTT
CASSSHRATGSGNTIYF
>large|TRBJ1-3|TRBV18|.
TGTGCCAGCTCACCGAGGACGGCTGGGTCCGGAAACACCATATATTTT
CASSPRTAGSGNTIYF
>.|TRBJ1-2|TRBV9|.
TGTGCCAGCAGCGTCTCATCCGGGCCGCAATATGGCTACACCTTC
CASSVSSGPQYGYTF
>.|TRBJ1-2|TRBV14|.
TGTGCCAGCAGCCAAGATGTGGGGGTCGGCTACACCTTC
CASSQDVGVGYTF
>.|TRBJ2-4|TRBV28|TRBD1
TGTGCCAGCAGAGGAACAGGGGGTCGCTTCAAAAACATTCAGTACTTC
CASRGTGGRFKNIQYF
>medium-sized|TRBJ1-2|TRBV11-3|.
TGTGCCAGCAGCTTAGAGGCAGGGGCTCGTGGCTACACCTTC
CASSLEAGARGYTF
>medium-sized|TRBJ2-5|TRBV11-3|TRBD2
TGTGCCAGCAGCTCCCGACTAGCGGAAGAGACCCAGTACTTC
CASSSRLAEETQYF
>large|TRBJ2-7|TRBV6-8|TRBD1
TGTGCCAGCAGAGATCAACAGGGGGCGGGCGAGCAGTACTTC
CASRDQQGAGEQYF
>few|TRBJ1-5|TRBV6-1|.
TGTGTCAGCAGTGAAGCGCTTCAGAGGGGAAATCAGCCCCAGCATTTT
CVSSEALQRGNQPQHF
>few|TRBJ2-7|TRBV9|.
TGTGCCAGCAGCGCACAGGGCCTCTTGGGGGAGCAGTACTTC
CASSAQGLLGEQYF
>medium-sized|TRBJ2-3|TRBV11-3|.
TGTGCCAGCAGCTTAGGGCAATCCTTCACAGATACGCAGTATTTT
CASSLGQSFTDTQYF
>few|TRBJ2-1|TRBV11-3|.
TGTGCCAGCAGACCGGGACACCAATATGTTGAGCAGTTCTTC
CASRPGHQYVEQFF
>few|TRBJ2-1|TRBV6-8|TRBD2
TGTGCCAGCAGTCTATCCGGACTAGAACTCTACAATGAGCAGTTCTTC
CASSLSGLELYNEQFF
>few|TRBJ2-7|TRBV30|.
TGTGCCTGGAGTGGGGTCTCCAGGGGCGAGCAGTACTTC
CAWSGVSRGEQYF
>large|TRBJ2-1|TRBV6-8|TRBD2
TGTGCCAGCAGCCGTACTAGCGGAGGTGGGCAGTTCTTC
CASSRTSGGGQFF
>.|TRBJ1-3|TRBV11-3|.
TGTGCCAGCAGCTTTGCGACCTCTGGAAATACCATATATTTT
CASSFATSGNTIYF
>few|TRBJ2-5|TRBV11-3|.
TGTGCCAGCAGCTTGGAATGGCAGGATGGGACCCAGTACTTC
CASSLEWQDGTQYF
>medium-sized|TRBJ2-3|TRBV11-3|TRBD1
TGTGCCAGCAGCCCCGGGACAGGGAGGGTGGATACGCAGTATTTT
CASSPGTGRVDTQYF
>few|TRBJ1-2|TRBV9|TRBD1
TGTGCCAGCAGTGGACAGGGAGGTACCTATGGCTACACCTTC
CASSGQGGTYGYTF
>.|TRBJ2-7|TRBV28|.
TGTGCCAGCAGTGAACCAAATTCCTACGAGCAGTACTTC
CASSEPNSYEQYF